The 19 T cell receptor beta chains in this list originate from one sample, sequenced in a study of cytomegalovirus exposure and HLA in healthy donors. The PCR used 60 Vbeta and 13 Jbeta primers. Some clones are missing from TCRdb's copy, which holds only in-frame ones; the method was immunoSEQ multiplex PCR. This sample has tens of thousands of clones, with roughly three quarters found just once. Sequenced: PBMCs. The receptors originated from a male donor in good health and CMV-seronegative.

The table lists this clone with a few counts. The chain is built from TRBV7-9 and TRBJ2-7, with a tentative D call TRBD1 (5 bases). The CDR3 totals 14 residues. Germline V gene sequence: CDR1 SEHNR, CDR2 FQNEAQ (reference sequence). Trimming cost V 5 bases and J 7 bases, with 18 bases left between them. CDR3 nucleotides: TGTGCCAGCAGCCCAGGGATCGTGGGAATGGAGCAGTACTTC. Translated, it gives CASSPGIVGMEQYF.

J is TRBJ2-7 and V is TRBV6-1; 10 nucleotides match TRBD2. Germline V gene lookup returns CDR1 MNHNS and CDR2 SASEGT. V shed 1 base, J shed 0 bases, and the junction held 0 bases outside the gene matches. CDR3 length: 15 residues. CDR3 residues: CASSEGTSGSYEQYF. The CDR3 nucleotides read TGTGCCAGCAGTGAAGGGACTAGCGGCTCCTACGAGCAGTACTTC.

V and J are TRBV7-2 and TRBJ2-1; D possibly corresponds to TRBD1 (6 bases). The germline V gene encodes CDR1 SGHTA and CDR2 FQGNSA. V lost 2 bases, J lost 6 bases, and 11 bases lay in between. The length of the CDR3 is 14 residues. Here the CDR3 reads CASSLSQGVNEQFF. Written as DNA, the CDR3 is TGTGCCAGCAGCTTATCACAGGGCGTCAATGAGCAGTTCTTC.

The CDR3 spells CASSQQGLREQYF. In nucleotides, the CDR3 is TGTGCCAGTAGTCAACAGGGTCTGCGGGAGCAGTACTTC. The J gene is TRBJ2-7, the V gene TRBV19; tentatively, D is TRBD1 (6 bases). The CDR3 has 13 residues. V was clipped by 5 bases and J by 7 bases, with 15 bases between them. The V gene's germline CDR1 is LNHDA and CDR2 SQIVND (reference sequence).

The V call is TRBV30, the J call TRBJ2-7; 7 bases line up with TRBD2. Germline V CDR1 and CDR2: GTSNPN, SVGIG (reference sequence). This CDR3 region has 15 residues. V lost 3 bases, J lost 1 base, and 9 bases stayed unmatched. This CDR3 reads CAWSGRTSASYEQYF. The CDR3 nucleotides read TGTGCCTGGAGCGGGAGGACGTCCGCTTCCTACGAGCAGTACTTC. Together with reference TRBV30 and TRBJ2-7, the CDR3 gives the full variable domain: SQTIHQWPATLVQPVGSPLSLECTVEGTSNPNLYWYRQAAGRGLQLLFYSVGIGQISSEVPQNLSASRPQDRQFILSSKKLLLSDSGFYLCAWSGRTSASYEQYFGPGTRLTVT.

The chain carries TRBV5-4 and TRBJ2-5, with TRBD1 as a possible D gene (6 bases). Germline V gene data show CDR1 as SGHNT and CDR2 as YYREEE (reference sequence). This CDR3 is 15 amino acids long. The ends were cut back, 3 bases at V and 4 bases at J, with 16 bases in the middle. This CDR3 is CASSSLRDMGETQYF. The CDR3 DNA follows: TGTGCCAGCAGCTCCTTAAGGGACATGGGAGAGACCCAGTACTTC.

This clone showed up just a few times. This chain links TRBV6-5 with TRBJ1-6; maybe TRBD1 (6 bases). CDR3 size: 16 residues. Deletions cut 2 bases from V and 7 bases from J, with 15 bases between. Germline V CDR1 and CDR2: MNHEY, SVGAGI. CDR3 DNA sequence: TGTGCCAGCAGTTACACTACACGGGGGGCGAATTCACCCCTCCACTTT. Its translation is CASSYTTRGANSPLHF.

J is TRBJ1-2 and V is TRBV9; D not resolved. V lost 2 bases and J lost 5, with 10 bases in between. This CDR3 has 13 amino acids. Germline CDR1 is SGDLS and CDR2 is YYNGEE. CDR3: CASSVKELYGYTF. The CDR3 DNA sequence: TGTGCCAGCAGCGTGAAAGAACTTTATGGCTACACCTTC.

The chain is built from TRBV11-1 and TRBJ1-4, with a weak D call TRBD1 (5 bases). Trimming took off 9 bases at V and 4 bases at J, with 15 bases between the two ends. CDR3 length equals 14 residues. Looked up from germline, CDR1 is SGHAT and CDR2 is FQDESV (reference sequence). The CDR3 loop reads CARYIRALNEKLFF. Written as DNA, the CDR3 is TGTGCCAGATATATCAGGGCCCTTAATGAAAAACTGTTTTTT.

The rearrangement links TRBV7-2 to TRBJ2-3, with a possible D match to TRBD1 (6 bases). The length of the CDR3 is 14 residues. CDR1 is SGHTA, CDR2 FQGNSA, per germline. Trimming stripped 4 bases from V and 1 base from J, with 9 bases between. CDR3 protein: CASSWAGGTDTQYF. In DNA, the CDR3 is TGTGCCAGCAGCTGGGCAGGGGGCACAGATACGCAGTATTTT. Combining the CDR3 with reference TRBV7-2 and TRBJ2-3 gives the whole variable domain GAGVSQSPSNKVTEKGKDVELRCDPISGHTALYWYRQSLGQGLEFLIYFQGNSAPDKSGLPSDRFSAERTGGSVSTLTIQRTQQEDSAVYLCASSWAGGTDTQYFGPGTRLTVL.

This sequence joins TRBV19 and TRBJ1-4; no clear D. V lost 5 bases to trimming and J lost 16 bases, with 20 bases between them. Germline assignment: CDR1 LNHDA and CDR2 SQIVND (reference sequence). The CDR3 consists of 13 residues. The CDR3 protein is CASSPDRTRVRFF. In DNA, the CDR3 is TGTGCCAGTAGTCCAGACCGTACGAGGGTACGGTTTTTT.

This sequence joins TRBV18 and TRBJ2-2; 7 nucleotides agree with TRBD2. Germline values: CDR1 KGHSH, CDR2 LQKENI. The CDR3 has 18 residues. J was trimmed by 0 bases and V by 3 bases; bases with no gene match: 10. CDR3: CASSPLAAGNTNTGELFF. The CDR3 coding sequence is TGTGCCAGCTCACCCCTAGCGGCAGGGAATACGAACACCGGGGAGCTGTTTTTT. The whole variable domain, remainder taken from reference TRBV18 and TRBJ2-2, is NAGVMQNPRHLVRRRGQEARLRCSPMKGHSHVYWYRQLPEEGLKFMVYLQKENIIDESGMPKERFSAEFPKEGPSILRIQQVVRGDSAAYFCASSPLAAGNTNTGELFFGEGSRLTVL.

The chain couples TRBV29-1 to TRBJ1-1; perhaps TRBD1 as D (6 bases). The CDR3 covers 12 residues. V lost 6 bases, J lost 6 bases, and 14 bases lay in between. The germline V gene has CDR1 SQVTM and CDR2 ANQGSEA. This chain's CDR3 is CSVDQGGAEAFF. The CDR3 coding sequence is TGCAGCGTCGATCAAGGGGGAGCTGAAGCTTTCTTT. Based on the CDR3 plus reference TRBV29-1 and TRBJ1-1, the full variable domain is SAVISQKPSRDICQRGTSLTIQCQVDSQVTMMFWYRQQPGQSLTLIATANQGSEATYESGFVIDKFPISRPNLTFSTLTVSNMSPEDSSIYLCSVDQGGAEAFFGQGTRLTVV.

The V and J genes are TRBV11-2 and TRBJ1-1, with a possible D match to TRBD1 (6 bases). With 1 base removed from V and 5 bases from J, the gap between germline ends came to 20 bases. Germline V gene lookup returns CDR1 SGHAT and CDR2 FQNNGV. This CDR3 comprises 17 residues. The CDR3 reads CASSLVGLGAPYTEAFF. The CDR3 DNA reads TGTGCCAGCAGCTTAGTGGGGTTGGGGGCGCCTTATACTGAAGCTTTCTTT.

This clone has only a few counts. This chain joins TRBV19 and TRBJ1-4; 9 positions agree with TRBD1. This CDR3 comprises 14 residues. The V gene end was trimmed by 5 bases and the J gene end by 7 bases; junction bases not matched to a gene: 5. Germline V gene data show CDR1 as LNHDA and CDR2 as SQIVND (reference sequence). CDR3 nucleotide sequence: TGTGCCAGTAGTCCACAGGGGGCGCTTGAAAAACTGTTTTTT. It yields the protein CASSPQGALEKLFF.

A few counts support this clone. The chain joins TRBV18 to TRBJ2-3; 12 bases align to TRBD2. With 6 bases clipped from V and 2 bases from J, the junction kept 3 bases outside the gene matches. Germline V gene data show CDR1 as KGHSH and CDR2 as LQKENI. The CDR3 contains 15 residues. CDR3 amino acids: CASSPSGGATDTQYF. The CDR3 DNA reads TGTGCCAGCTCCCCTAGCGGGGGGGCCACAGATACGCAGTATTTT.

Of note for this clone: Compared with germline, one end of the junction differs, possibly owing to a read error. The J gene is TRBJ1-1, the V gene TRBV9, with a weak D call TRBD1 (6 bases). The CDR3 runs 15 residues. CDR1 and CDR2 from the germline V gene are SGDLS and YYNGEE. The CDR3 DNA sequence: TGTGCCAGCAGCCCCCGGACAGAATTGAAAACTGAAGCTTTCTTT. This gives the protein CASSPRTELKTEAFF.

V gene TRBV9 combines with J gene TRBJ2-2; weak D call: TRBD1 (5 bases). This CDR3 is 14 amino acids long. The V end lost 5 bases, the J end lost 1 base, and 9 bases lay between the germline ends. Germline CDR1 reads SGDLS; CDR2 reads YYNGEE. The CDR3 is CASRQGGNTGELFF. In DNA, the CDR3 is TGTGCCAGCAGGCAGGGTGGGAACACCGGGGAGCTGTTTTTT.

The chain couples TRBV9 to TRBJ2-3, with 13 positions matching TRBD2. Trimming removed 4 bases from V and 2 bases from J; junction bases left unmatched: 4. The CDR3 has 16 amino acids. The germline CDR1 and CDR2 sequences are SGDLS and YYNGEE. CDR3 DNA: TGTGCCAGCAGCCCCGGGACTAGCGGGAACACAGATACGCAGTATTTT. It translates to CASSPGTSGNTDTQYF. Combining the CDR3 with reference TRBV9 and TRBJ2-3 gives the whole variable domain DSGVTQTPKHLITATGQRVTLRCSPRSGDLSVYWYQQSLDQGLQFLIQYYNGEERAKGNILERFSAQQFPDLHSELNLSSLELGDSALYFCASSPGTSGNTDTQYFGPGTRLTVL.